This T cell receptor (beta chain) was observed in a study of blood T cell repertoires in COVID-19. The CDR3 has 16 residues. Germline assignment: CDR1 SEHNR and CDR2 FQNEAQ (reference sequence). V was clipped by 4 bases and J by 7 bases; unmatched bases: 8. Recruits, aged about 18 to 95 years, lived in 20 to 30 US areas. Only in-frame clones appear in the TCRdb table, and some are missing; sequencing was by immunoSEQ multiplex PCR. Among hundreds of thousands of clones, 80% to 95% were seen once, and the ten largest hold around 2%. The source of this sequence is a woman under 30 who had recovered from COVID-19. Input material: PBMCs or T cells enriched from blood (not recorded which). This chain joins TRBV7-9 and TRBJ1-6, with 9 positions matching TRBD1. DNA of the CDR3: TGTGCCAGCAGCTCGGGGGGACAGGGTAGGAATTCACCCCTCCACTTT. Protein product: CASSSGGQGRNSPLHF.